The TCR beta chain under discussion was sequenced for a study of shared clonotypes between healthy human individuals. Study conclusions and caveats: Non-shared clonotypes had lower generation probabilities than clonotypes shared by all four sorted-subset donors. Though the depth was large, rarefaction showed that sorted-subset sequencing was incomplete.

The CDR3 is 18 residues long. Trimming removed 1 base at V and 0 bases at J, with 13 bases between. CDR1 and CDR2 (germline): LGHNA, YSLEER. CD8 cells classed as naive were CD45RO-negative and positively selected for CCR7, excluding terminally differentiated effector memory CD45RA+ cells. Adults of Caucasian background living in Nashville, Tennessee made up all donors. Concerning this clone: The antigen is undetermined.

It was across several immunoSEQ plates that each subset's genomic DNA was evenly split. Clones were read by immunoSEQ multiplex PCR, and TCRdb kept only the in-frame ones, dropping some. The sample consists of around 2.1 million clones, approximately 94% of them appearing once. Sequencing used naive CD8+ T cells from PBMCs. V usage is TRBV4-3 and J usage is TRBJ2-6; D remains unclear. This receptor was identified in a man between 18 and 35 years old in good health. Some clones in this sample may be carry-over from other donors' samples. CDR3: CASSQGRTEVSGANVLTF. The CDR3 nucleotides are TGCGCCAGCAGCCAAGGCCGCACAGAAGTCTCTGGGGCCAACGTCCTGACTTTC.